Listed below are T cell receptor beta chains from one sample, sequenced in a study of cytomegalovirus exposure and HLA in healthy donors. Using immunoSEQ multiplex PCR, the repertoire was profiled, and TCRdb retains in-frame clones only, with some absent. The sample includes some 130,000 clones, approximately 80% of them seen just once. Sequencing input: PBMCs. The receptor set was obtained from a man aged 30-40 years in good health and CMV-seronegative. The CDR3 runs from the conserved cysteine through the conserved F or W. A D gene is named only where the DNA matches it firmly. Expanded clones get a size class; other rows say once, few or many, or leave the size out.

TRBV25-1	14	TRBJ1-1	-	-	CASSDTGRNTEAFF	TGTGCCAGCAGTGACACAGGGCGCAACACTGAAGCTTTCTTT
TRBV9	15	TRBJ2-7	-	-	CASSVDYRVDYEQYF	TGTGCCAGCAGCGTAGATTACAGGGTCGACTACGAGCAGTACTTC
TRBV7-2	14	TRBJ2-5	TRBD2	-	CASSLGLDRETQYF	TGTGCCAGCAGCTTGGGACTAGACAGGGAGACCCAGTACTTC
TRBV7-2	14	TRBJ1-4	-	-	CASSPDIIDEKLFF	TGTGCCAGCAGCCCAGACATTATTGATGAAAAACTGTTTTTT
TRBV10-1	15	TRBJ2-1	TRBD2	-	CASSEKLAGGNEQFF	TGCGCCAGCAGTGAGAAACTAGCGGGAGGCAATGAGCAGTTCTTC
TRBV7-2	14	TRBJ1-3	-	-	CASSSSPGGNTIYF	TGTGCCAGCAGCTCTTCCCCAGGGGGAAACACCATATATTTT
TRBV28	13	TRBJ1-2	TRBD1	-	CASTLTGRRGYTF	TGTGCCAGCACGTTGACAGGGAGGAGGGGCTACACCTTC
TRBV30	16	TRBJ2-2	TRBD2	-	CAWSPLAGGYTGELFF	TGTGCCTGGAGTCCACTAGCGGGAGGGTACACCGGGGAGCTGTTTTTT
TRBV18	17	TRBJ2-7	TRBD2	-	CASSPDLGGLAASEQYF	TGTGCCAGCTCACCTGATCTAGGGGGACTAGCGGCCTCCGAGCAGTACTTC
TRBV5-4	15	TRBJ1-2	-	-	CASSLEGGVIYGYTF	TGTGCCAGCAGCTTGGAGGGGGGGGTGATATATGGCTACACCTTC
TRBV6-1	14	TRBJ1-3	TRBD1	-	CASSVRGHGNTIYF	TGTGCCAGCAGTGTCAGGGGGCATGGAAACACCATATATTTT
TRBV5-1	13	TRBJ2-7	-	-	CASSLSRFHEQYF	TGCGCCAGCAGCTTAAGCCGGTTTCACGAGCAGTACTTC
TRBV28	12	TRBJ2-7	-	-	CASSRPAYEQYF	TGTGCCAGCAGTCGTCCCGCGTACGAGCAGTACTTC
TRBV4-1	14	TRBJ1-1	-	-	CASSQWQVNTEAFF	TGCGCCAGCAGCCAATGGCAGGTGAACACTGAAGCTTTCTTT
TRBV4-2	17	TRBJ1-4	-	-	CASSQLLEGATNEKLFF	TGTGCCAGCAGCCAACTCCTAGAAGGTGCAACTAATGAAAAACTGTTTTTT
TRBV27	13	TRBJ1-2	TRBD1	-	CASRTGYNYGYTF	TGTGCCAGCAGGACAGGGTATAACTATGGCTACACCTTC
TRBV30	12	TRBJ1-1	-	few	CAWRVSGTEAFF	TGTGCCTGGAGAGTAAGCGGGACTGAAGCTTTCTTT
TRBV4-1	15	TRBJ2-5	TRBD2	-	CASSQELAGGETQYF	TGCGCCAGCAGCCAAGAACTAGCGGGAGGAGAGACCCAGTACTTC
TRBV6-1	14	TRBJ2-7	-	few	CASVGSGQHYEQYF	TGTGCCAGCGTGGGGTCGGGACAACACTACGAGCAGTACTTC
TRBV10-1	15	TRBJ2-2	TRBD1	-	CASTSGGPGTGELFF	TGCGCCAGCACTTCAGGGGGACCGGGCACCGGGGAGCTGTTTTTT
TRBV28	11	TRBJ1-2	-	-	CASRRADGYTF	TGTGCCAGCAGGAGGGCGGATGGCTACACCTTC
TRBV18	15	TRBJ2-4	-	-	CASSPPVRGENIQYF	TGTGCCAGCTCACCACCGGTCAGGGGAGAAAACATTCAGTACTTC
TRBV27	15	TRBJ2-7	-	-	CASSLTLGTTYEQYF	TGTGCCAGCAGTTTAACTTTGGGCACAACCTACGAGCAGTACTTC
TRBV7-2	13	TRBJ2-5	-	-	CASSSMPTETQYF	TGTGCCAGCAGCTCCATGCCCACTGAGACCCAGTACTTC